This TCR beta chain stems from a study of blood T cell repertoires in COVID-19. Across about two dozen US areas, participants ranged in age from about 18 to 90 years. Clinical histories supplied by participants themselves formed the basis of cohort assignment. Participants in the exposed group had met a COVID-19 case in the 2 weeks before joining the study. Germline lookup yields CDR1 SQVTM and CDR2 ANQGSEA. The CDR3 has 18 amino acids. J gave up 0 bases and V 3 bases, and 6 bases lay outside the gene matches. Per the original data handling: Nucleated cell counts were estimated from reference gene primer amplification. TCRdb keeps only in-frame clones here, not all; method: immunoSEQ multiplex PCR. D and trimming were read from the DNA, whereas the V and J calls and clone size are those reported in that table. The repertoire has about 350,000 clones, about 90% of them found once; the top ten carry around 0.92%.

V usage is TRBV29-1 and J usage is TRBJ2-6, with TRBD2 matching 12 bases. This clonotype was sampled from a woman aged 25 to 39 who had been exposed to COVID-19. Input material: PBMCs or T cells enriched from blood (not recorded which). The CDR3 DNA reads TGCAGCGTTGAGACTAGCGGGAGCTCTTACTCTGGGGCCAACGTCCTGACTTTC. As protein: CSVETSGSSYSGANVLTF.